The T cell receptor (beta chain) under discussion was sequenced for a study of blood T cell repertoires in COVID-19. CDR3 size: 17 residues. Germline CDR1 SGHTA, CDR2 FQGTGA. J gave up 3 bases and V 5 bases, and 7 bases lay outside the gene matches. The authors' processing: Amplified reference gene primers provided the basis for estimating nucleated cell counts. The protocol was immunoSEQ multiplex PCR, while the TCRdb copy is restricted to in-frame clones and leaves out a portion. The V and J calls and clone size come from that table; D and trimming were worked out from the DNA. Of approximately 160,000 clones in the sample, 80% to 95% were seen once.

This TCR was recovered from a woman aged 55-75 years with COVID-19, enrolled during active disease. Sequences were obtained from peripheral blood. The rearrangement uses TRBV7-3 and TRBJ2-1; TRBD2 matches 13 bases. The CDR3 region is CASSIGTSGVGYNEQFF. For the CDR3, the DNA is TGTGCCAGCAGCATAGGGACTAGCGGGGTTGGCTACAATGAGCAGTTCTTC.